The rows below give T cell receptor beta chains drawn from one sample of a study of shared clonotypes between healthy human individuals. Profiled with immunoSEQ multiplex PCR; TCRdb holds only in-frame clones, not every one. The data show some 2.3 million clones, over 90% seen once. The material sequenced was naive CD4+ T cells from PBMCs. The receptors here all came from a man between 18 and 29 years old in good health. Some clones in this sample may be carry-over from other donors' samples. The CDR3 runs from the conserved cysteine through the conserved F or W. The order of the fields is J gene, V gene, clone size, CDR3 protein. Expanded clones are given a class, and other clones once, few, many or no size at all.

TRBJ2-5	TRBV15	NA	CATSRDGTRSGETQYF
TRBJ2-3	TRBV9	NA	CASSVAFSGGGRDNTQYF
TRBJ1-2	TRBV6-6	NA	CASRETSGTGISYTF
TRBJ2-7	TRBV5-1	NA	CASSTTGPTYEQYF
TRBJ2-7	TRBV11-3	NA	CARGPGGDLCEQYF
TRBJ2-2	TRBV30	NA	CAWSGGNTGELFF
TRBJ1-1	TRBV11-3	NA	CASSLGGADTEAFF
TRBJ2-1	TRBV5-6	NA	CASSFLDSYNEQFF
TRBJ2-7	TRBV18	NA	CASSPRQTRREQYF
NA	TRBV28	NA	CASSHPGTGSYEQYF
TRBJ1-1	TRBV25-1	once	CASSGLGGLPGEAFF
TRBJ1-5	TRBV7-9	NA	CASARADQPQHF
TRBJ1-5	TRBV2	once	CASSRRGPQHF
TRBJ2-7	TRBV19	NA	CATRTPTYEQYF
TRBJ1-2	TRBV19	NA	CASRNPGRLTGGYTF
TRBJ2-1	TRBV5-6	NA	CASSLRGQYNEQFF